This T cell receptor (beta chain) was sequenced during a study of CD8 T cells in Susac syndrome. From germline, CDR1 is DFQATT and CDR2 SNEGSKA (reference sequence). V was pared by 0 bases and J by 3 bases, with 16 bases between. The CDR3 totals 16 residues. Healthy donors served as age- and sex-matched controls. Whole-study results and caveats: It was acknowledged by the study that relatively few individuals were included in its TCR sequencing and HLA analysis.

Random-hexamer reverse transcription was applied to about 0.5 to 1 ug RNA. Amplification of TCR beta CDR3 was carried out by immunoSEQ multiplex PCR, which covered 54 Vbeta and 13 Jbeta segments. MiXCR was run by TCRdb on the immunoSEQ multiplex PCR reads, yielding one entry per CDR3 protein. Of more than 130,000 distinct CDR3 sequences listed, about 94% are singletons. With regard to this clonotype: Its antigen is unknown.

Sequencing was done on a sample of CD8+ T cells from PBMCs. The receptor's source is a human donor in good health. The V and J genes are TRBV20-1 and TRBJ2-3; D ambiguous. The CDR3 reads CSARDDVWDSTDTQYF. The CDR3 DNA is TGCAGTGCTAGAGATGATGTGTGGGATTCGACAGATACGCAGTATTTT.